The 17 T cell receptor beta chains below all came from one sample that was sequenced in a study of blood T cell repertoires in COVID-19. The repertoire was sequenced with immunoSEQ multiplex PCR; TCRdb's copy has only in-frame clones and lacks some. The sample lists 400,000 to 500,000 clones; nearly 90% were seen once. The source material was PBMCs or T cells enriched from blood (not recorded which). Receptors were obtained from a woman between 18 and 29 years old who had been exposed to COVID-19.

This clone was counted a single time. In DNA, the CDR3 is TGTGCCAGCAGCCCAGGGCAGGGCTATGGCTACACCTTC. Protein: CASSPGQGYGYTF. This chain uses TRBV27 with TRBJ1-2; possible D gene TRBD1, 5 bases. CDR3 size: 13 residues. The V end was cut by 6 bases, the J end by 4 bases, with 12 bases between. Germline V lookup: CDR1 MNHEY, CDR2 SMNVEV (reference sequence).

The rearrangement links TRBV9 to TRBJ2-7; 10 positions match TRBD2. Germline CDR1 SGDLS, CDR2 YYNGEE. The CDR3 runs to 15 residues. Trimming at V came to 2 bases and at J to 2 bases, leaving 4 bases not matched to a gene. CDR3 residues: CASSVTSGIAYEQYF. The CDR3 DNA follows: TGTGCCAGCAGCGTTACTAGCGGGATCGCCTACGAGCAGTACTTC.

The chain combines TRBV4-1 with TRBJ1-1, with 8 nucleotides matching TRBD1. There are 15 residues in the CDR3. V trimming: 0 bases; J trimming: 1 base; junction bases outside the gene matches: 1. CDR1 is MGHRA and CDR2 is YSYEKL in the germline V gene. The CDR3: CASSQDGQGNTEAFF. The CDR3 region has the DNA TGCGCCAGCAGCCAAGACGGACAGGGGAACACTGAAGCTTTCTTT.

This chain's CDR3 is CASSLFGVAGAYYDNEQFF. CDR3 DNA: TGTGCCAGCAGTTTGTTTGGTGTAGCGGGAGCCTACTACGACAATGAGCAGTTCTTC. The rearrangement joins TRBV28 to TRBJ2-1; 9 bases line up with TRBD2. There are 19 residues in the CDR3. The V gene's germline CDR1 is MDHEN and CDR2 SYDVKM. V trimming: 3 bases; J trimming: 5 bases; junction bases outside the gene matches: 17.

The chain recombines TRBV9 with TRBJ2-1; the D gene is possibly TRBD1 (6 bases). Germline V lookup: CDR1 SGDLS, CDR2 YYNGEE. V lost 2 bases and J 7 bases, leaving 13 bases between the germline ends. CDR3 length equals 14 residues. This chain's CDR3 is CASSVTGTMNEQFF. DNA of the CDR3: TGTGCCAGCAGCGTTACCGGGACAATGAATGAGCAGTTCTTC.

This chain uses TRBV5-1 with TRBJ2-1, with D perhaps matching TRBD2 (6 bases). In germline, CDR1 is SGHRS, CDR2 YFSETQ. V lost 1 base and J 3 bases, leaving 17 bases between the germline ends. The CDR3 has 17 amino acids. The CDR3 DNA reads as TGCGCCAGCAGCTTGATCAGTCAGGTAGCGGTCTACAATGAGCAGTTCTTC. Its protein product is CASSLISQVAVYNEQFF.

The chain employs TRBV6-5 and TRBJ2-2; D remains unclear. V was pared by 0 bases and J by 5 bases, with 7 bases between. CDR3 length equals 14 residues. The germline gives CDR1 MNHEY, CDR2 SVGAGI. Here the CDR3 reads CASSYSPRTGELFF. CDR3 coding DNA: TGTGCCAGCAGTTACTCCCCTAGAACCGGGGAGCTGTTTTTT.

This chain joins TRBV4-2 and TRBJ1-1; D remains ambiguous. The ends were cut back, 1 base at V and 0 bases at J, with 12 bases in the middle. CDR1 LGHNA and CDR2 YNFKEQ come from the germline V gene. This CDR3 region has 16 residues. CDR3 bases: TGTGCCAGCAGCCAAGCCAGGACTGCCCTGAACACTGAAGCTTTCTTT. The encoded protein is CASSQARTALNTEAFF.

The chain carries TRBV6-2 or TRBV6-3 and TRBJ1-5; 8 bases fit TRBD1. The CDR3 is 14 amino acids. Germline loops: CDR1 MNHEY, CDR2 SVGEGT. The V and J ends lost 4 bases and 7 bases, in that order; junction bases with no gene match: 6. CDR3 in amino acids: CASSSSGGRQPQHF. The DNA for the CDR3 is TGTGCCAGCAGTTCTTCAGGGGGCCGGCAGCCCCAGCATTTT.

The J gene is TRBJ2-1, the V gene TRBV3-1 (or the pseudogene TRBV3-2); 7 nucleotides align to TRBD1. Trimming removed 0 bases from V and 2 bases from J; junction bases left unmatched: 4. Germline CDR1 reads LGHDT; CDR2 reads YNNKEL (reference sequence). The CDR3 covers 16 residues. The CDR3 loop reads CASSQEGGRTYNEQFF. In DNA form, the CDR3 reads TGTGCCAGCAGCCAAGAAGGGGGCAGGACCTACAATGAGCAGTTCTTC.

The V call is TRBV30, the J call TRBJ1-6; D unclear. V lost 6 bases and J lost 3, with 12 bases in between. The CDR3 has 14 residues. CDR1 and CDR2 from the germline V gene are GTSNPN and SVGIG (reference sequence). CDR3 nucleotide sequence: TGTGCCTGTGTAGCGGCCGTCTATAATTCACCCCTCCACTTT. It codes for CACVAAVYNSPLHF.

The chain employs TRBV2 and TRBJ2-1; 7 positions match TRBD2. Germline values: CDR1 SNHLY, CDR2 FYNNEI. Losses at the gene ends were 5 bases for V and 9 bases for J; bases not matched to a gene: 13. This CDR3 comprises 15 residues. For the CDR3, the DNA is TGTGCCAGCAGTAATATGGGAACGGCTAGCGGTGAGCAGTTCTTC. Its protein product is CASSNMGTASGEQFF.

The chain combines TRBV27 with TRBJ1-5; D is perhaps TRBD1 (6 bases). Per germline, CDR1 MNHEY and CDR2 SMNVEV (reference sequence). This CDR3 spans 14 amino acids. Between the trimmed V and J ends, which lost 5 bases and 6 bases, there was a span of 14 bases. CDR3 DNA: TGTGCCAGCAGTCCCCAACAGGGAATTCAGCCCCAGCATTTT. It codes for CASSPQQGIQPQHF.

The chain has TRBV4-1 and TRBJ1-2; tentative D call: TRBD1 (6 bases). Germline lookup yields CDR1 MGHRA and CDR2 YSYEKL. The CDR3 runs to 16 residues. Trimming took off 2 bases at V and 1 base at J, with 14 bases between the two ends. The DNA for the CDR3 is TGCGCCAGCAGCCAACCCGGGACATCCCATAACTATGGCTACACCTTC. Translated, it gives CASSQPGTSHNYGYTF.

The rearrangement uses TRBV11-1 and TRBJ1-2; TRBD1 matches 9 bases. The V segment lost 4 bases and the J segment 1 base; nucleotides outside the gene matches: 4. Per germline, CDR1 SGHAT and CDR2 FQDESV (reference sequence). This CDR3 has 15 residues. CDR3 loop: CASSSRTGVNYGYTF. The CDR3 region has the DNA TGTGCCAGCAGCTCCCGGACAGGGGTTAACTATGGCTACACCTTC.

This clone was observed once. The V and J genes are TRBV28 and TRBJ2-7; TRBD2 aligns across 7 bases. The CDR3 runs to 17 residues. Trimming took 3 bases from V and 3 from J; bases not matched to a gene: 14. Germline CDR1 reads MDHEN; CDR2 reads SYDVKM. This chain's CDR3 is CASSLSRRLAVFYEQYF. In DNA, the CDR3 is TGTGCCAGCAGTTTGAGCCGCCGACTAGCCGTCTTCTACGAGCAGTACTTC.

The chain uses TRBV5-5 and TRBJ1-3; 10 bases agree with TRBD1. The V and J ends lost 4 bases and 2 bases, in that order; junction bases with no gene match: 6. Germline V gene lookup returns CDR1 SGHKS and CDR2 YYEKEE (reference sequence). The CDR3 covers 16 residues. This chain's CDR3 is CASSPGQGNAGNTIYF. The DNA for the CDR3 is TGTGCCAGCAGCCCGGGACAGGGGAACGCTGGAAACACCATATATTTT.